The 20 T cell receptor beta chains presented below share a single source sample, sequenced in a study of T cell clonality in common variable immunodeficiency. Clones were sequenced by immunoSEQ multiplex PCR, and TCRdb holds only the in-frame ones, with some missing. Listed for the sample are about 31,000 clones, none seen a single time. What was sequenced was peripheral blood mononuclear cells. These receptors all come from a person between 18 and 70 years old in good health.

At least ten counts were recorded for this clone. The read is 3 residues too short to cover the CDR3 end, so that end is filled in from the germline J gene. The chain couples TRBV19 to TRBJ1-2; TRBD1 agrees at 7 bases. Germline-derived CDR1 and CDR2 are LNHDA and SQIVND (reference sequence). After removal of 1 base from V and 4 bases from J, the junction contained 0 bases not matched to a gene. The CDR3 sequence is 13 residues long. CDR3 sequence reads: CASSIGQGYGYTF. The DNA read from the CDR3 is TGTGCCAGTAGTATAGGACAGGGCTATGGC.

In its sample, this clone was seen many times. The read gets to within 3 residues of the CDR3 end, and the germline J gene fills in the rest. The rearrangement uses TRBV20-1 and TRBJ2-2; 9 bases agree with TRBD2. CDR3 length equals 15 residues. Trimming took 0 bases from V and 3 from J; bases not matched to a gene: 2. Germline V gene sequence: CDR1 DFQATT, CDR2 SNEGSKA (reference sequence). CDR3 in amino acids: CSARERLADTGELFF. Partial CDR3 DNA: TGCAGTGCTAGAGAGCGACTAGCGGACACCGGGGAG.

This clone was recorded a few times. The read finishes 3 residues shy of the CDR3 end, and the germline J gene is used to complete it. The V gene is TRBV18, the J gene TRBJ1-2, with D unclear. CDR3 length equals 13 residues. CDR1 is KGHSH and CDR2 is LQKENI in the germline V gene. CDR3 DNA, as far as it was read: TGTGCCAGCTCACCTAGCGGTAGTGACGAC. Its protein product is CASSPSGSDD. The entire CDR3 sequence reads CASSPSGSDDYTF.

This clone was picked up many times. The read stops 3 residues short of the end of the CDR3; the missing end is completed from the germline J gene. The chain carries TRBV19 and TRBJ1-2; 7 bases match TRBD1. Germline CDR1 LNHDA, CDR2 SQIVND (reference sequence). The CDR3 has 12 amino acids. CDR3 sequence reads: CASSISGQDYTF. The sequenced CDR3 bases are TGTGCCAGTAGTATATCTGGACAGGAC.

In this sample, this clone turned up many times. The read falls 3 residues short of the CDR3 end, and the missing part is taken from the germline J gene. The gene calls are TRBV4-2 and TRBJ2-7; D not certain. The germline CDR1 and CDR2 sequences are LGHNA and YNFKEQ. V gave up 4 bases and J gave up 2 bases, with 15 bases separating them. There are 15 residues in the CDR3. The CDR3 bases that were read are TGTGCCAGCAGCCCCTCTGGCGGCTACCCCTACGAG. This translates into CASSPSGGYPYE. The complete CDR3 reads CASSPSGGYPYEQYF.

About this clone itself: Read sequence stops 3 residues before the CDR3 end, and the germline J gene provides the missing end. The chain couples TRBV19 to TRBJ1-5; 9 bases match TRBD1. The germline V gene encodes CDR1 LNHDA and CDR2 SQIVND (reference sequence). J was trimmed by 8 bases and V by 5 bases; bases with no gene match: 10. The CDR3 length is 15 residues. CDR3: CASSLPGQGWEPQHF. Partial CDR3 DNA: TGTGCCAGTAGTCTGCCCGGACAGGGGTGGGAGCCC.

This clone was seen ten or more times. Read coverage stops 3 residues before the CDR3 terminus; the germline J gene supplies the remainder. The rearrangement links TRBV19 to TRBJ2-1; 11 nucleotides align to TRBD2. V trimming: 2 bases; J trimming: 8 bases; junction bases outside the gene matches: 5. Germline V gives CDR1 LNHDA, CDR2 SQIVND (reference sequence). The CDR3 runs 15 residues. Here the CDR3 reads CASSITSGRGDEQFF. The CDR3 bases that were read are TGTGCCAGTAGTATAACTAGCGGGAGAGGCGATGAG.

This clone rates as medium-sized. Read sequence stops 3 residues before the CDR3 end, and the germline J gene provides the missing end. The rearrangement links TRBV19 to TRBJ1-5; D is unclear. This CDR3 region has 14 residues. CDR1 is LNHDA and CDR2 is SQIVND in the germline V gene (reference sequence). V was trimmed by 5 bases and J by 3 bases, leaving 11 bases between them. The DNA read from the CDR3 is TGTGCCAGTAGTCCCCTCGTACACAATCAGCCC. It specifies CASSPLVHNQP. The complete CDR3 sequence is CASSPLVHNQPQHF.

The sample holds a few counts of this clone. A far larger clone differs by one base, so this is likely a read error. The read comes to an end 3 residues before the CDR3 does, leaving the germline J gene to fill in the end. The J gene is TRBJ2-5, the V gene TRBV18; 10 bases match TRBD1. Unmatched junction bases numbered 4, after V lost 8 bases and J lost 4 bases. CDR1 and CDR2 from the germline V gene are KGHSH and LQKENI. The CDR3 has 13 residues. The CDR3 spells CASPRDRGETQYF. The sequenced CDR3 bases are TGTGCCAGCCCAAGGGACAGGGGAGAGACC.

This clone was seen many times. The read ends 3 residues before the CDR3 terminus; that terminus is restored from the germline J gene. The chain couples TRBV5-1 to TRBJ2-6; 10 bases align to TRBD2. CDR3 size: 17 residues. J lost 2 bases, V lost 0 bases, and 2 bases had no gene match. Germline V gives CDR1 SGHRS, CDR2 YFSETQ. The CDR3 bases that were read are TGCGCCAGCAGCTTGGTAGCGGGGGGAGCTGGGGCCAACGTC. It codes for CASSLVAGGAGANV. The complete CDR3 reads CASSLVAGGAGANVLTF.

At least ten counts were recorded for this clone. Read coverage stops 3 residues before the CDR3 terminus; the germline J gene supplies the remainder. The V and J genes are TRBV20-1 and TRBJ1-4; D is unclear. The V end was cut by 1 base, the J end by 3 bases, with 9 bases between. The CDR3 covers 14 residues. CDR1 DFQATT and CDR2 SNEGSKA come from the germline V gene (reference sequence). This chain's CDR3 is CSARVGQSNEKLFF. The covered CDR3 bases are TGCAGTGCTAGAGTAGGGCAATCTAATGAAAAA.

There are a few counts of this clone. The DNA ends 3 residues before the CDR3 does, and the rest of the CDR3 is filled in from the germline J gene. This chain connects TRBV19 to TRBJ1-4, with 8 bases that match TRBD1. The trim removed 3 bases at V and 7 bases at J, leaving 10 bases unmatched. Germline assignment: CDR1 LNHDA and CDR2 SQIVND (reference sequence). The CDR3 length is 16 residues. CDR3 DNA (partial): TGTGCCAGTAGTATGATTGGACAGGGACGTTTTGAAAAA. Protein sequence: CASSMIGQGRFEK. The CDR3 reads in full as CASSMIGQGRFEKLFF. The full variable domain, its missing parts supplied by reference TRBV19 and TRBJ1-4, is DGGITQSPKYLFRKEGQNVTLSCEQNLNHDAMYWYRQDPGQGLRLIYYSQIVNDFQKGDIAEGYSVSREKKESFPLTVTSAQKNPTAFYLCASSMIGQGRFEKLFFGSGTQLSVL.

This clone was observed at least ten times. The read ends 3 residues early relative to the CDR3; the germline J gene fills the gap. V usage is TRBV5-4 and J usage is TRBJ2-5; 7 nucleotides agree with TRBD2. The junction had 6 bases not matched to a gene; V was cut back by 0 bases and J by 4 bases. The germline gives CDR1 SGHNT, CDR2 YYREEE (reference sequence). This CDR3 has 15 amino acids. Incomplete CDR3 DNA: TGTGCCAGCAGCTTGGGCGGGAGCGTGGGAGAGACC. It codes for CASSLGGSVGET. The whole CDR3 reads CASSLGGSVGETQYF.

This clone was recorded many times. The read finishes 3 residues shy of the CDR3 end, and the germline J gene is used to complete it. The V gene is TRBV18, the J gene TRBJ2-2; D is possibly TRBD1 (6 bases). The V and J ends lost 2 bases and 4 bases respectively, with 8 bases between them. Germline CDR1 reads KGHSH; CDR2 reads LQKENI. The CDR3 is 14 residues long. The CDR3 DNA, read in part, is TGTGCCAGCTCACCAGACAGGTTCACCGGGGAG. Amino acids: CASSPDRFTGE. The whole CDR3 is CASSPDRFTGELFF.

This clone has at least ten counts. The read halts 3 residues ahead of the CDR3 end, with the missing end drawn from the germline J gene. The genes are TRBV9 and TRBJ2-7; tentatively, D is TRBD2 (7 bases). Trimming pared 4 bases from V and 6 bases from J, leaving 20 bases between. The CDR3 contains 15 residues. Germline CDR1 reads SGDLS; CDR2 reads YYNGEE. The sequenced part of the CDR3 DNA is TGTGCCAGCAGCATCTCCGGGGGGCGAGGTAGCGAG. It translates to CASSISGGRGSE. The full CDR3 protein is CASSISGGRGSEQYF.

This clone appeared many times. The CDR3 is cut off 3 residues early in the read; its end comes from the germline J gene. The V call is TRBV4-2, the J call TRBJ2-3; 11 bases fit TRBD1. CDR3 length: 15 amino acids. The V gene end was trimmed by 1 base and the J gene end by 4 bases; junction bases not matched to a gene: 1. CDR1 and CDR2 from the germline V gene are LGHNA and YNFKEQ. CDR3 in amino acids: CASSQGTGGADTQYF. CDR3 bases read: TGTGCCAGCAGCCAAGGGACAGGGGGCGCAGATACG.

Ten or more counts support this clone. The CDR3 extends 3 residues past the end of the read, so its final part is completed from the germline J gene. The chain couples TRBV5-1 to TRBJ2-2; TRBD1 matches 9 bases. Germline V gives CDR1 SGHRS, CDR2 YFSETQ. V lost 4 bases to trimming and J lost 2 bases; unmatched junction nucleotides: 6. The CDR3 covers 16 residues. CDR3 amino acids: CASSPDRGRNTGELFF. The sequenced CDR3 bases are TGCGCCAGCAGCCCGGACAGGGGTCGAAACACCGGGGAG.

This clone was counted many times. The sequence runs out 3 residues before the end of the CDR3; the remainder is reconstructed from the germline J gene. The J gene is TRBJ2-7, the V gene TRBV20-1; D is undetermined. Germline V gene sequence: CDR1 DFQATT, CDR2 SNEGSKA (reference sequence). V was pared by 3 bases and J by 0 bases, with 12 bases between. The CDR3 is 14 amino acids. The DNA read from the CDR3 is TGCAGTGCTAGTAGGGCCGAGGTCTCCTACGAG. It is translated as CSASRAEVSYE. The full CDR3 protein is CSASRAEVSYEQYF.

This clone was recorded many times. Coverage ceases 3 residues before the CDR3 finishes, and the germline J gene fills in the end. The genes are TRBV18 and TRBJ2-5, with D uncertain. Per germline, CDR1 KGHSH and CDR2 LQKENI. V lost 1 base to trimming and J lost 1 base, with 13 bases between them. CDR3 length: 16 residues. CDR3 sequence reads: CASSPRLSAGQETQYF. The sequenced CDR3 bases are TGTGCCAGCTCACCACGCCTCTCGGCAGGCCAAGAGACC. The whole variable domain, remainder taken from reference TRBV18 and TRBJ2-5, is NAGVMQNPRHLVRRRGQEARLRCSPMKGHSHVYWYRQLPEEGLKFMVYLQKENIIDESGMPKERFSAEFPKEGPSILRIQQVVRGDSAAYFCASSPRLSAGQETQYFGPGTRLLVL.

This clone was counted many times. The CDR3 end falls 3 residues outside the read, so it is completed with the germline J gene. The rearrangement links TRBV19 to TRBJ2-3; weak D call: TRBD1 (6 bases). Trimming took off 7 bases at V and 0 bases at J, with 11 bases between the two ends. CDR3 size: 14 residues. CDR1 LNHDA and CDR2 SQIVND come from the germline V gene (reference sequence). This CDR3 is CASKWDTSTDTQYF. CDR3 DNA, as far as it was read: TGTGCCAGTAAGTGGGACACTAGCACAGATACG.